This T cell receptor beta chain was identified in a study of blood T cells in healthy people across ages. Points from the study as a whole: TCR beta diversity per million T cells fell roughly linearly with age. It was found that TCR beta diversity correlated strongly with the percentage of naive T cells.

The second PCR ran roughly 7 to 12 cycles with a sample-barcoded 5' primer and J-beta primers. Each cDNA molecule was tagged by a template-switch adaptor that had 12 random nucleotides. TCRdb itself ran the 5' RACE reads through MiXCR, one entry per CDR3 protein. This sample yields 730,000 or so distinct CDR3 sequences, of which around 46% are seen a single time; around a fifth belongs to the top ten. This CDR3 contains 14 residues. Trimming shortened V by 5 bases and J by 0 bases, and 11 bases separated the two germline ends. Per the germline V gene, CDR1 is PRHDT and CDR2 is FYEKMQ (reference sequence). Turning to this clonotype: Its target is not known.

No fewer than 7 million PBMCs went into each sample. Material for sequencing was blood. This receptor was identified in a woman aged 60 to 75 in good health. The chain is built from TRBV13 and TRBJ2-7; TRBD1 might be the D (6 bases). The CDR3 DNA sequence: TGTGCCAGCAGCATGGTGACAGGCTCCTACGAGCAGTACTTC. It specifies CASSMVTGSYEQYF. The variable domain in full, with the rest retrieved from reference TRBV13 and TRBJ2-7, is AAGVIQSPRHLIKEKRETATLKCYPIPRHDTVYWYQQGPGQDPQFLISFYEKMQSDKGSIPDRFSAQQFSDYHSELNMSSLELGDSALYFCASSMVTGSYEQYFGPGTRLTVT.